This T cell receptor beta chain originates from a study of OX40 agonist ivuxolimab in advanced cancers. Overall study results and limits: On average, CD8+ T cells had more expanded clones than CD4+.

There are 15 residues in the CDR3. Germline CDR1 and CDR2: SGHNT and YENEEA. Trimming took 5 bases from V and 1 from J, leaving 12 bases between them. As to this clone: Its antigen is currently unknown.

Repertoires were generated with immunoSEQ multiplex PCR, while TCRdb's copy carries only in-frame clones and drops some. The sample holds 55,000 to 75,000 clones; roughly 80% are singletons and the top ten take 4.5% to 5%. This specimen consisted of CD4+ or CD8+ T cells sorted from blood, obtained in a trial of the OX40 agonist ivuxolimab. The sequence was collected from an adult with an advanced solid tumor such as melanoma, head and neck, liver or kidney cancer. The chain recombines TRBV11-3 with TRBJ1-3; D gene unclear. The CDR3 loop is CASSQFGGSGNTIYF. DNA of the CDR3: TGTGCCAGCAGCCAGTTTGGAGGTTCTGGAAACACCATATATTTT.